This TCR beta chain was sequenced during a study of blood T cell repertoires in COVID-19 (TCRdb year 2020). With regard to the full study: Samples covering the acute and convalescent phases of COVID-19 were provided by collaborators in the United States, Italy and Spain. The prospective study material was composed of cDNA or gDNA derived from T cells, B-cell-depleted T cells, or PBMCs. The dataset comprised deeply sampled blood TCRbeta repertoires from subjects exposed to, actively infected with, or recovered from COVID-19. A freely available public database, intended as a resource for researchers studying the immune response to SARS-CoV-2, is where the repertoires were released. Samples were obtained from the ongoing ImmuneRACE study (first 160 participants) and from some 1,200 subjects provided by 6 global collaborators. The sample metadata nearly always contained a de-identified subject ID, COVID-19 status, age in years and sex. Where available, HLA class I and class II types were obtained from metadata supplied by the sample provider rather than from assay-based typing.

Notes on this clone: It lacks a known antigen. Base qualities are not recorded, but no much larger clone differs from it by a single base.

The collaborating institutions used their own protocols to collect whole blood in K2EDTA tubes. For TCRbeta analysis, collaborator samples were shipped as frozen whole blood, as isolated PBMCs, or as DNA extracted from either sample type. General findings and caveats noted by the study authors: Clinical and demographic metadata were provided uncurated, with the amount varying by source and participant.

TCRbeta CDR3 regions were amplified from genomic DNA using the immunoSEQ Assay, a bias-controlled multiplex PCR. Processing in the source paper ran as follows. The number of nucleated cells in each sample was estimated by amplification of reference gene primers within the assay. To quantify the absolute abundance of each unique TCRbeta CDR3 rearrangement, sequence reads were collapsed and filtered. For each sample, productive Simpson clonality was calculated by taking the square root of Simpson's diversity index across productive rearrangements. Entries here come from immuneACCESS through TCRdb and include only in-frame sequences with V and J called. Some clones fail to appear in such tables; in the studies checked, an unresolved V gene covers under half of the shortfall, and the cause of the remainder is unknown. V, J and clone size derive from that table, while D and trimming were established from the DNA sequence. This sample is represented by roughly 160,000 clones; roughly 80% of them were singletons. Jointly, the top ten make up approximately 2% of the sample.

The germline V gene provides CDR1 SGDLS and CDR2 YYNGEE. From cysteine to phenylalanine, the CDR3 is 17 amino acids long. Of the read, only the CDR3 DNA is kept; its 51 bases are in frame from base 1. Relative to germline, V is missing 1 base and J is missing 2 bases, with 6 bases of the junction outside any gene match. The rearranged chain carries TRBV9 and TRBJ2-3, and 11 junctional nucleotides match TRBD2. The specimen sequenced was peripheral blood. This TCR was recovered from an elderly woman with acute or convalescent COVID-19. CDR3 sequence: CASSVSIAGGDTDTQYF. The bases are TGTGCCAGCAGCGTATCAATAGCGGGGGGGGACACAGATACGCAGTATTTT.